A single sample gave rise to the 20 T cell receptor beta chains below, sequenced in a study of T cell responses to AZD1222 COVID-19 vaccine. Generated by immunoSEQ multiplex PCR, the TCRdb table keeps only in-frame clones and is missing some. Among over 110,000 clones listed, just over 90% were seen once. This specimen was peripheral blood, taken on day 0 of AZD1222 vaccination. The origin of the receptors is an adult in good health.

The sample holds one count of this clone. This rearrangement joins TRBV29-1 to TRBJ2-7; the D gene could be TRBD1 or TRBD2 (5 bases each). Germline CDR1 and CDR2: SQVTM and ANQGSEA. The length of the CDR3 is 14 residues. Trimming left V 6 bases short and J 1 base short, with 16 bases between. In DNA, the CDR3 is TGCAGCGTGGGTGGGGGAATTAGGTCCTACGAGCAGTACTTC. Translating it yields CSVGGGIRSYEQYF.

The V call is TRBV7-9, the J call TRBJ2-1; a weak D match, TRBD1 (7 bases). This CDR3 region has 17 residues. V shed 6 bases and J shed 6 bases, with 24 bases lying between them. Per the germline V gene, CDR1 is SEHNR and CDR2 is FQNEAQ (reference sequence). The CDR3 sequence: CASSSLSGGRVANEQFF. The CDR3 DNA sequence: TGTGCCAGCAGTTCTCTATCAGGGGGGCGGGTGGCCAATGAGCAGTTCTTC. The complete variable domain, with remaining parts taken from reference TRBV7-9 and TRBJ2-1, reads DTGVSQNPRHKITKRGQNVTFRCDPISEHNRLYWYRQTLGQGPEFLTYFQNEAQLEKSRLLSDRFSAERPKGSFSTLEIQRTEQGDSAMYLCASSSLSGGRVANEQFFGPGTRLTVL.

This chain links TRBV7-9 with TRBJ2-6; possibly TRBD2 for D (6 bases). The V and J ends lost 11 bases and 4 bases respectively, with 12 bases between them. The CDR3 runs to 13 residues. Germline V gene data show CDR1 as SEHNR and CDR2 as FQNEAQ (reference sequence). CDR3 nucleotide sequence: TGTGCCGCACGCGGGGCCGGGGCCAACGTCCTGACTTTC. It translates to CAARGAGANVLTF. Together with reference TRBV7-9 and TRBJ2-6, the CDR3 gives the full variable domain: DTGVSQNPRHKITKRGQNVTFRCDPISEHNRLYWYRQTLGQGPEFLTYFQNEAQLEKSRLLSDRFSAERPKGSFSTLEIQRTEQGDSAMYLCAARGAGANVLTFGAGSRLTVL.

The J gene is TRBJ2-2, the V gene TRBV6-4; possible D gene TRBD2, 6 bases. With 4 bases removed from V and 2 bases from J, the gap between germline ends came to 14 bases. This CDR3 is 16 amino acids long. From germline, CDR1 is MRHNA and CDR2 SNTAGT. CDR3 coding DNA: TGTGCCAGCAGTGTAGTGGCGGGGATTAACACCGGGGAGCTGTTTTTT. Translated: CASSVVAGINTGELFF.

This sequence joins TRBV5-1 and TRBJ2-2; TRBD1 aligns across 8 bases. Germline V gene sequence: CDR1 SGHRS, CDR2 YFSETQ. The CDR3 has 15 amino acids. J lost 7 bases, V lost 5 bases, and 10 bases had no gene match. CDR3 DNA: TGCGCCAGCAGGCGGACAGGGACGCCTGGCGGGGAGCTGTTTTTT. It is translated as CASRRTGTPGGELFF.

This sequence joins TRBV30 and TRBJ2-7; 10 nucleotides align to TRBD1. CDR1 is GTSNPN, CDR2 SVGIG, per germline (reference sequence). This CDR3 spans 19 amino acids. V dropped 4 bases and J dropped 4; count of bases not matched to a gene: 22. CDR3: CAWTEWGGTGTGALYEQYF. Here the CDR3 DNA reads TGTGCCTGGACCGAGTGGGGGGGAACCGGGACAGGGGCCCTATACGAGCAGTACTTC.

V usage is TRBV24-1 and J usage is TRBJ1-5, with D maybe TRBD1 (6 bases). The CDR3 has 14 amino acids. Trimming left V 6 bases short and J 0 bases short, with 8 bases between. Germline loops: CDR1 KGHDR, CDR2 SFDVKD. The CDR3 DNA follows: TGTGCCACCAGTACAGGGCTTAGCAATCAGCCCCAGCATTTT. Amino acids: CATSTGLSNQPQHF.

V is TRBV5-6 and J is TRBJ1-1, with 10 bases identical to TRBD1. V was clipped by 3 bases and J by 4 bases; unmatched bases: 3. CDR1 is SGHDT, CDR2 YYEEEE, per germline. CDR3 length equals 14 residues. CDR3 sequence reads: CASSWGQGSTEAFF. In DNA form, the CDR3 reads TGTGCCAGCAGCTGGGGACAGGGGAGCACTGAAGCTTTCTTT.

The chain carries TRBV29-1 and TRBJ1-2, with D unclear. There are 15 residues in the CDR3. The V gene lost 4 bases and the J gene lost 1 base, with 16 bases spanning the gap. Germline CDR1 is SQVTM and CDR2 is ANQGSEA. As DNA, the CDR3 is TGCAGCGTTGTCCTAAACGGGCAGATTAACTATGGCTACACCTTC. This gives the protein CSVVLNGQINYGYTF.

The V call is TRBV30, the J call TRBJ2-5; TRBD1 aligns across 7 bases. In germline, CDR1 is GTSNPN, CDR2 SVGIG (reference sequence). Unmatched junction bases numbered 8, after V lost 5 bases and J lost 2 bases. The CDR3 length is 14 residues. CDR3: CAWEMDRRQETQYF. In DNA, the CDR3 is TGTGCCTGGGAGATGGACAGGAGGCAAGAGACCCAGTACTTC.

V usage is TRBV23-1 and J usage is TRBJ2-2; D possibly corresponds to TRBD1 (6 bases). TRBV23-1 is given ORF status, its function remaining uncertain. CDR3 length equals 17 residues. Trimming shortened V by 6 bases and J by 6 bases, and 23 bases separated the two germline ends. CDR3 sequence: CASRQPKPQGRAGELFF. DNA for the CDR3: TGCGCCAGCAGACAACCCAAACCCCAGGGGAGAGCCGGGGAGCTGTTTTTT.

V and J are TRBV7-9 and TRBJ1-5; D is unclear. The ends were cut back, 2 bases at V and 3 bases at J, with 2 bases in the middle. The length of the CDR3 is 12 residues. Per germline, CDR1 SEHNR and CDR2 FQNEAQ (reference sequence). The CDR3 loop reads CASSLHNQPQHF. DNA for the CDR3: TGTGCCAGCAGCTTACACAATCAGCCCCAGCATTTT.

In DNA form, the CDR3 reads TGTGCCAGTAGTTTCTCCGACGTGGACCCGAGGGAGCTGTTTTTT. Protein product: CASSFSDVDPRELFF. The V call is TRBV19, the J call TRBJ2-2; D is undetermined. Deletions cut 5 bases from V and 9 bases from J, with 19 bases between. The germline V gene has CDR1 LNHDA and CDR2 SQIVND (reference sequence). There are 15 residues in the CDR3.

J is TRBJ1-1 and V is TRBV6-1; TRBD1 agrees at 7 bases. CDR3 length: 13 residues. V gave up 2 bases and J gave up 4 bases; unmatched junction bases: 1. Germline CDR1 is MNHNS and CDR2 is SASEGT. The CDR3 DNA reads as TGTGCCAGCAGTGAAACAGGGGTCACTGAAGCTTTCTTT. It encodes CASSETGVTEAFF.

The DNA for the CDR3 is TGCGCCAGCAGCCAGTCGGGACAGGGGAATCAGCCCCAGCATTTT. Protein: CASSQSGQGNQPQHF. This chain connects TRBV4-3 to TRBJ1-5, with 10 bases aligning to TRBD1. After removal of 3 bases from V and 4 bases from J, the junction contained 3 bases not matched to a gene. Germline V gene lookup returns CDR1 LGHNA and CDR2 YSLEER. This CDR3 is 15 amino acids long.

This clone is a singleton in its sample. This chain uses TRBV7-6 with TRBJ2-3; D tentatively fits TRBD1 or TRBD2 (5 bases each). The CDR3 runs 15 residues. The germline V gene has CDR1 SGHVS and CDR2 FNYEAQ. With 1 base removed from V and 0 bases from J, the gap between germline ends came to 8 bases. The CDR3: CASSLGGISTDTQYF. The CDR3 DNA follows: TGTGCCAGCAGCTTAGGGGGGATTAGCACAGATACGCAGTATTTT.

This clone was seen a single time. The J gene is TRBJ2-2, the V gene TRBV14, with a weak D call TRBD1 (5 bases). The V gene's germline CDR1 is SGHDN and CDR2 FVKESK. Between the trimmed V and J ends, which lost 1 base and 7 bases, there was a span of 7 bases. CDR3 length equals 13 residues. CDR3 sequence reads: CASSQVRGGELFF. The CDR3 nucleotides are TGTGCCAGCAGCCAAGTAAGGGGCGGGGAGCTGTTTTTT.

The chain combines TRBV12-3 or TRBV12-4 with TRBJ1-2, with TRBD1 matching over 7 bases. The junction had 7 bases not matched to a gene; V was cut back by 6 bases and J by 6 bases. This CDR3 has 13 residues. CDR3 region: CASRRQGVDGYTF. The CDR3 nucleotides read TGTGCCAGCAGAAGACAGGGAGTGGATGGCTACACCTTC.

Note on this clone: A read error may produce the germline difference seen at one junction end. This rearrangement joins TRBV4-3 to TRBJ1-2, with 7 bases lining up with TRBD1. The CDR3 length is 15 residues. Per the germline V gene, CDR1 is LGHNA and CDR2 is YSLEER. The CDR3 protein is CASSQDFQTGYGYSF. CDR3 DNA sequence: TGCGCCAGCAGCCAAGATTTTCAGACAGGGTATGGCTACAGCTTC.

The chain carries TRBV18 and TRBJ2-7; TRBD1 is a possible D gene (5 bases). CDR3 length: 14 amino acids. The V and J ends lost 1 base and 6 bases respectively, with 13 bases between them. The germline gives CDR1 KGHSH, CDR2 LQKENI. CDR3 sequence: CASSPREGVGEQYF. CDR3 in DNA: TGTGCCAGCTCACCACGGGAAGGGGTCGGCGAGCAGTACTTC.